The 9 T cell receptor beta chains presented below share a single source sample, sequenced in a study of T cell repertoires in cytomegalovirus infection. TCRdb called the reads again in MiXCR, with one record for every CDR3 protein. The data show 630,000 or so distinct CDR3 sequences, with 20% to 30% seen just once and 7.5% to 9% held by the top ten. Sequencing was carried out using CD8+ T cells from PBMCs. Receptors originate from a human donor in good health (CMV status not recorded). Some clones in this sample may be carry-over from other donors' samples.

The chain employs TRBV14 and TRBJ2-6, with D perhaps given as TRBD1 or TRBD2 (5 bases each). The CDR3 is 18 residues long. Germline CDR1 SGHDN, CDR2 FVKESK. Trimming took off 0 bases at V and 0 bases at J, with 12 bases between the two ends. CDR3 DNA: TGTGCCAGCAGCCAAGATTTGGGACCGGTCTCTGGGGCCAACGTCCTGACTTTC. Encoded protein: CASSQDLGPVSGANVLTF.

This chain uses TRBV9 with TRBJ2-1; no reliable D call. From germline, CDR1 is SGDLS and CDR2 YYNGEE. The CDR3 covers 15 residues. Trimming removed 3 bases at V and 3 bases at J, with 13 bases between. The CDR3 reads CASSDPRTLYNEQFF. The CDR3 DNA reads as TGTGCCAGCAGCGATCCGCGGACCCTCTACAATGAGCAGTTCTTC. Variable domain in full (rest from reference TRBV9 and TRBJ2-1): DSGVTQTPKHLITATGQRVTLRCSPRSGDLSVYWYQQSLDQGLQFLIQYYNGEERAKGNILERFSAQQFPDLHSELNLSSLELGDSALYFCASSDPRTLYNEQFFGPGTRLTVL.

The chain combines TRBV5-5 with TRBJ2-2; 11 bases match TRBD2. The CDR3 is made up of 16 amino acids. V trimming: 3 bases; J trimming: 3 bases; junction bases outside the gene matches: 4. Germline V CDR1 and CDR2: SGHKS, YYEKEE (reference sequence). CDR3 sequence: CASSSTSGGHTGELFF. CDR3 nucleotides: TGTGCCAGCAGCTCAACTAGCGGGGGTCACACCGGGGAGCTGTTTTTT.

The rearrangement uses TRBV6-2 or TRBV6-3 and TRBJ2-1; tentatively, D is TRBD1 (5 bases). CDR3 size: 16 residues. Per the germline V gene, CDR1 is MNHEY and CDR2 is SVGEGT. The V end was cut by 6 bases, the J end by 5 bases, with 20 bases between. The CDR3 sequence: CASSSRQFFVHNEQFF. In DNA, the CDR3 is TGTGCCAGCAGCTCAAGACAGTTCTTCGTCCACAATGAGCAGTTCTTC.

V usage is TRBV20-1 and J usage is TRBJ2-3; 7 bases align to TRBD1. There are 15 residues in the CDR3. J gave up 0 bases and V 1 base, and 4 bases lay outside the gene matches. Germline CDR1 DFQATT, CDR2 SNEGSKA (reference sequence). The CDR3 region is CSARARGGSTDTQYF. CDR3 DNA sequence: TGCAGTGCTAGAGCCCGAGGGGGCAGCACAGATACGCAGTATTTT.

V and J are TRBV5-4 and TRBJ1-1; D is unclear. The CDR3 spans 14 residues. The germline V gene has CDR1 SGHNT and CDR2 YYREEE (reference sequence). V lost 0 bases and J 5 bases, leaving 11 bases between the germline ends. The chain's CDR3 is CASSLGRSGTEAFF. The CDR3 bases are TGTGCCAGCAGCTTGGGCAGGTCGGGTACTGAAGCTTTCTTT.

This clonotype was picked up a small number of times. The rearrangement uses TRBV20-1 and TRBJ1-2; 9 nucleotides line up with TRBD1. The CDR3 extends over 17 amino acids. Germline CDR1 DFQATT, CDR2 SNEGSKA (reference sequence). The trim removed 1 base at V and 0 bases at J, leaving 9 bases unmatched. The CDR3 nucleotides read TGCAGTGCTAGAGGGCGCGGGACAGGGCTTCCTAACTATGGCTACACCTTC. Protein product: CSARGRGTGLPNYGYTF.

This clonotype was seen at least ten times. The rearrangement links TRBV28 to TRBJ2-7; the D gene is possibly TRBD1 (6 bases). V shed 5 bases and J shed 4 bases, with 12 bases lying between them. The germline CDR1 and CDR2 sequences are MDHEN and SYDVKM. CDR3 length equals 13 residues. The CDR3 nucleotides read TGTGCCAGCAGTCCGACAGGTAGATACGAGCAGTACGTC. This codes for CASSPTGRYEQYV.

With respect to this clonotype: No conserved phenylalanine or tryptophan ends this CDR3, so it is likely a read error. No DNA is shown, since the ends of the CDR3 on it are uncertain; the CDR3 is the one TCRdb lists. V gene TRBV6-4 combines with J gene TRBJ2-3; the DNA was not used to check the table's D call, TRBD1. The germline V gene encodes CDR1 MRHNA and CDR2 SNTAGT. The CDR3 length is 10 residues, termini included. The CDR3 reads CASSAPLALS.